This entry is about one T cell receptor (beta chain). Its antigen is currently not known. No base quality information exists; no much larger clone differs at one position. Genomic DNA was extracted from sorted cells for sequencing of the TCRbeta CDR3 region. The immunoSEQ Assay was used to sequence the TCRbeta CDR3 regions. TCRdb carries this immuneACCESS record with in-frame sequences only. Its versions omit some clonotypes, under half of them owing to an unresolved V gene in the studies checked, with the rest unexplained. The sample table shows more than 35,000 clones, and approximately 86% are seen once. Clones ranked in the top ten supply about an eighth of the sample. The data derive from a study of OX40 agonist ivuxolimab in advanced cancers. Concerning the study at large: Ivuxolimab, which targeted the costimulatory receptor OX40 (CD134), was an agonistic, fully human IgG2 monoclonal antibody. The monotherapy dose-escalation portion (N ≈ 52 patients) of the phase I ivuxolimab trial is reported in the paper. Intravenous ivuxolimab was administered to patients every 2 weeks at six dose levels: 0.01, 0.1, 0.3, 1.5, 3 and 10 mg/kg. Prior anti-PD-1, anti-PD-L1 or anti-CTLA-4 therapy was permitted, and roughly two fifths of dose-escalation patients had received checkpoint inhibitors. Of the roughly 51 patients in dose escalation, some 20 had hepatocellular carcinoma, about 15 had melanoma, 9 had renal cell carcinoma and 9 had head and neck cancer. Partial responses occurred in three dose-escalation patients, of whom one had hepatocellular carcinoma and two had cutaneous melanoma. The point of sequencing TCRbeta in the periphery was to test whether ivuxolimab changed TCR sequence diversity and drove clonal T-cell expansion. In the dose-escalation cohort, more than 75% of patients were male, and the mean age was about 55 years, with a range of about 23 to 85.

The trial excluded patients who had a history of autoimmune disease or who were on systemic immunosuppression. In every dose cohort, peripheral blood was drawn for TCR sequencing at baseline, cycle 4 day 1, and cycle 7 day 1. Samples came from an open-label, multicenter, first-in-human phase I dose-escalation trial of ivuxolimab. The trial enrolled adults with locally advanced or metastatic head and neck squamous cell, hepatocellular, melanoma or renal cell carcinoma. Before TCR sequencing, CD4+ and CD8+ T cells were separately sorted from peripheral blood. Overall study outcomes, separate from this receptor: At doses of 0.1 to 3.0 mg/kg, clonal expansion of both CD4+ and CD8+ T cells in blood was seen between baseline and week 6. Antigen specificity was not determined for the clonally expanded peripheral T cells. Low levels of normalized T-cell clonal expansion were also seen in some patients who did not respond. In partial responders in the 0.1-3.0 mg/kg groups, normalized peripheral clonal expansion was found to be among the lowest, especially among CD8+ T cells. After ivuxolimab, CD8+ T cells had more expanded clones than CD4+ T cells on average.

CDR1 GTSNPN and CDR2 SVGIG were looked up in the germline V gene (reference sequence). Trimming takes 4 bases from V and 3 bases from J, and the germline ends sit 13 bases apart. The CDR3 measures 14 amino acids from cysteine to phenylalanine. The kept DNA is CDR3 alone, 42 bases in frame from the first base. This material consisted of CD4+ or CD8+ T cells sorted from blood, taken in a trial of the OX40 agonist ivuxolimab. This receptor was identified in an adult with an advanced solid tumor such as melanoma, head and neck, liver or kidney cancer. The V and J genes are TRBV30 and TRBJ2-1; no D gene call is confident. The CDR3 region: CAWTYAGHYNEQFF. Here is the DNA: TGTGCCTGGACCTACGCCGGGCACTACAATGAGCAGTTCTTC. The reference TRBV30 and TRBJ2-1 proteins fill in what lies around the CDR3, so the full variable domain reads SQTIHQWPATLVQPVGSPLSLECTVEGTSNPNLYWYRQAAGRGLQLLFYSVGIGQISSEVPQNLSASRPQDRQFILSSKKLLLSDSGFYLCAWTYAGHYNEQFFGPGTRLTVL.